The entry that follows covers one T cell receptor (beta chain) sequence. The antigen is undetermined. The entry originates in a study of beta chain features in type 1 diabetes. V lost 2 bases to trimming and J lost 5 bases, with 12 bases between them. The CDR3 length is 14 residues. CDR1 SGHTA and CDR2 FQGTGA come from the germline V gene. Study-level points and caveats: cDNA-based reads could over-represent cells with high TCR expression. Naive, central memory and Treg TCRB repertoires seemed to resemble each other more closely in patients than they did in healthy donors. Patients with Type 1 diabetes showed moderately but significantly shorter TCRB CDR3s in all four CD4+ subsets. There were fewer insertions and more deletions at the VDJ junctions of type 1 diabetes patients.

TCRB transcripts that were expressed got sequenced, as all of the isolated RNA had been reverse transcribed. Profiled with immunoSEQ multiplex PCR; TCRdb holds only in-frame clones, not every one. Here the sample spans some 290,000 clones, roughly an eighth being singletons. Averaging roughly 100 mL, one heparinised blood draw was given by each donor. The TCR comes from a young man with type 1 diabetes. The chain is built from TRBV7-3 and TRBJ1-1; D is possibly TRBD1 (5 bases). The sequenced sample was naive CD4+ T cells from blood. The CDR3 is CASSLSGMVTEAFF. CDR3 nucleotides: TGTGCCAGCAGCTTATCAGGGATGGTAACTGAAGCTTTCTTT.